The 16 T cell receptor beta chains presented below share a single source sample, sequenced in a study of blood T cell repertoires in COVID-19. Data came from immunoSEQ multiplex PCR; TCRdb stores just in-frame clones and leaves some out. The sample has 300,000 to 450,000 clones, over 75% seen once. The sample taken for sequencing was PBMCs or T cells enriched from blood (not recorded which). These receptors all come from a man in his forties in a cohort exposed to, infected with or recovered from COVID-19 (not recorded which).

The rearrangement uses TRBV9 and TRBJ2-5; D gene unclear. CDR3 length: 15 amino acids. CDR1 and CDR2 (germline): SGDLS, YYNGEE. The germline V and J ends were trimmed by 0 bases and 1 base, with 10 bases remaining between them. The DNA for the CDR3 is TGTGCCAGCAGCGTAGGTCTTAGCTCCCAAGAGACCCAGTACTTC. Translation gives CASSVGLSSQETQYF.

This clone was detected once. The chain is built from TRBV5-1 and TRBJ2-7; a weak D match, TRBD1 (5 bases). V lost 6 bases and J 1 base, leaving 14 bases between the germline ends. The CDR3 totals 14 residues. In germline, CDR1 is SGHRS, CDR2 YFSETQ. The CDR3 region has the DNA TGCGCCAGCAAGGGGCAGGGCTCATCCTACGAGCAGTACTTC. This encodes CASKGQGSSYEQYF.

This chain joins TRBV5-6 and TRBJ2-7; 11 nucleotides line up with TRBD1. Germline CDR1 reads SGHDT; CDR2 reads YYEEEE. The CDR3 totals 16 residues. V shed 0 bases, J shed 5 bases, and the junction held 7 bases outside the gene matches. The DNA of the CDR3 is TGTGCCAGCAGCTTGGGCTGGACAGGGGGCTGGGACGAGCAGTACTTC. This gives the protein CASSLGWTGGWDEQYF. Combining the CDR3 with reference TRBV5-6 and TRBJ2-7 gives the whole variable domain DAGVTQSPTHLIKTRGQQVTLRCSPKSGHDTVSWYQQALGQGPQFIFQYYEEEERQRGNFPDRFSGHQFPNYSSELNVNALLLGDSALYLCASSLGWTGGWDEQYFGPGTRLTVT.

CDR3 residues: CSVDMGRFTEAFF. The CDR3 DNA reads TGCAGCGTTGATATGGGCCGATTCACTGAAGCTTTCTTT. This rearrangement joins TRBV29-1 to TRBJ1-1; D unclear. Germline V lookup: CDR1 SQVTM, CDR2 ANQGSEA. V lost 3 bases, J lost 4 bases, and 12 bases lay in between. This CDR3 is built from 13 residues.

Note on this clone: Distinct nucleotide sequences in the sample also encode this CDR3. V gene TRBV9 combines with J gene TRBJ2-3, with TRBD2 as a possible D gene (7 bases). V dropped 0 bases and J dropped 5 bases, with 10 bases sitting between them. The CDR3 spans 14 residues. Germline CDR1 and CDR2: SGDLS and YYNGEE. This CDR3 is CASSVAGGEDTQYF. The CDR3, as DNA: TGTGCCAGCAGCGTAGCGGGGGGCGAAGATACGCAGTATTTT.

The J gene is TRBJ2-7, the V gene TRBV27; 7 nucleotides agree with TRBD1. CDR3 length: 14 amino acids. The junction had 13 bases not matched to a gene; V was cut back by 11 bases and J by 3 bases. Germline V gene data show CDR1 as MNHEY and CDR2 as SMNVEV (reference sequence). The CDR3 nucleotides are TGTGCCGCAAGGCCGGGGACAGCCAGCTACGAGCAGTACTTC. Residues: CAARPGTASYEQYF.

CDR3 DNA sequence: TGTGCCAGCAGTTTGTTGGAGGGACTTAACACTGAAGCTTTCTTT. It translates to CASSLLEGLNTEAFF. This rearrangement joins TRBV2 to TRBJ1-1; maybe TRBD1 (5 bases). CDR1 and CDR2 (germline): SNHLY, FYNNEI. This CDR3 region has 15 residues. V dropped 5 bases and J dropped 2 bases, with 15 bases sitting between them.

The chain is built from TRBV27 and TRBJ1-2, with 12 bases that match TRBD1. The CDR3 sequence is 15 residues long. Germline trimming cut 4 bases from V and 5 bases from J; bases unmatched to any gene: 5. The germline V gene encodes CDR1 MNHEY and CDR2 SMNVEV (reference sequence). CDR3 nucleotides: TGTGCCAGCAGTTATCGGGACAGGGGGCGTTATGGCTACACCTTC. Translating gives CASSYRDRGRYGYTF.

The chain uses TRBV5-1 and TRBJ2-7; TRBD2 agrees at 9 bases. V trimming: 0 bases; J trimming: 5 bases; junction bases outside the gene matches: 6. The CDR3 covers 15 residues. CDR1 and CDR2 from the germline V gene are SGHRS and YFSETQ. CDR3 region: CASSLDGTSIDEQYF. For the CDR3, the DNA is TGCGCCAGCAGCTTGGATGGGACTAGCATCGACGAGCAGTACTTC.

This clone was found once. The chain couples TRBV18 to TRBJ2-7; no reliable D call. Germline V gene data show CDR1 as KGHSH and CDR2 as LQKENI. CDR3 length: 12 amino acids. The V end lost 3 bases, the J end lost 5 bases, and 8 bases lay between the germline ends. In DNA, the CDR3 is TGTGCCAGCTCACCCGCCAGAAACGAGCAGTACTTC. It codes for CASSPARNEQYF. Full variable domain (rest looked up from reference TRBV18 and TRBJ2-7): NAGVMQNPRHLVRRRGQEARLRCSPMKGHSHVYWYRQLPEEGLKFMVYLQKENIIDESGMPKERFSAEFPKEGPSILRIQQVVRGDSAAYFCASSPARNEQYFGPGTRLTVT.

The chain carries TRBV30 and TRBJ2-4; D is perhaps TRBD2 (6 bases). V was shortened by 0 bases and J by 4 bases, with 10 bases between the two germline ends. CDR3 length: 14 amino acids. Germline V CDR1 and CDR2: GTSNPN, SVGIG (reference sequence). Here the CDR3 DNA reads TGTGCCTGGAGTGTACGAGGACTAAAAAACATTCAGTACTTC. As protein: CAWSVRGLKNIQYF.

The V and J genes are TRBV25-1 and TRBJ1-3, with 10 bases identical to TRBD1. The CDR3 loop spans 18 amino acids. The V gene's germline CDR1 is MGHDK and CDR2 SYGVNS. The ends lost 3 bases at V and 2 bases at J; junction bases unmatched: 10. The CDR3, as DNA: TGTGCCAGCAGTGACCTTCCCGGGACAGGGGTCACTGGAAACACCATATATTTT. Translated, it gives CASSDLPGTGVTGNTIYF.

The rearrangement links TRBV29-1 to TRBJ1-1; D may be TRBD1 (6 bases). Trimming took 7 bases from V and 0 from J, leaving 12 bases between them. The CDR3 sequence is 13 residues long. Germline CDR1 and CDR2: SQVTM and ANQGSEA. The CDR3 DNA sequence: TGCAGCGGGTCGACAGGATTGAACACTGAAGCTTTCTTT. Translated, it gives CSGSTGLNTEAFF.

The chain couples TRBV6-5 to TRBJ2-3; 13 bases map to TRBD2. Germline V CDR1 and CDR2: MNHEY, SVGAGI. V dropped 6 bases and J dropped 3; count of bases not matched to a gene: 3. The CDR3 runs to 15 residues. As DNA, the CDR3 is TGTGCCAGCAGCCGGACTAGCGGGAGAACAGATACGCAGTATTTT. Amino acids: CASSRTSGRTDTQYF.

This clone has a handful of counts. The V gene is TRBV25-1, the J gene TRBJ1-2; TRBD1 matches 7 bases. V was clipped by 4 bases and J by 6 bases; unmatched bases: 14. The CDR3 runs to 16 residues. The germline gives CDR1 MGHDK, CDR2 SYGVNS. DNA of the CDR3: TGTGCCAGCAGTGCCTTGATCGGACAGGACGGTAATGGCTACACCTTC. It specifies CASSALIGQDGNGYTF.

The genes are TRBV27 and TRBJ1-6; D is undetermined. V dropped 7 bases and J dropped 8 bases, with 9 bases sitting between them. Germline V CDR1 and CDR2: MNHEY, SMNVEV (reference sequence). The CDR3 has 12 residues. CDR3 nucleotides: TGTGCCAGCATCCTCCCTGATTCACCCCTCCACTTT. Its protein product is CASILPDSPLHF.